Shown below are 22 T cell receptor beta chains from a single sample sequenced in a study of T cells expressing NK-cell markers. TCRdb reanalyzed the 5' RACE reads, giving one entry per CDR3 protein sequence and no DNA. Its clone listing holds 350,000 to 500,000 distinct CDR3 sequences. What was sequenced was blood T cells: a sorted CD56 or NKG2C T cell subset, CD4+ or CD8+ T cells, or bulk PBMC T cells (not recorded which). The source is a woman aged 18 to 75 in good health.

The CDR3: CASSSRGINTGELFF. The chain joins TRBV25-1 to TRBJ2-2; TCRdb lists TRBD1, though no DNA is available to test this call. Germline V gene data show CDR1 as MGHDK and CDR2 as SYGVNS. The length of the CDR3 is 15 residues.

The chain links TRBV18 to TRBJ2-3; the D call from TCRdb, TRBD1, cannot be confirmed without DNA. This CDR3 is built from 14 residues. CDR1 KGHSH and CDR2 LQKENI come from the germline V gene. The CDR3 region is CASKTGGGTDTQYF.

The V gene is TRBV12-3 or TRBV12-4, the J gene TRBJ2-4; the D call from TCRdb, TRBD2, cannot be confirmed without DNA. There are 15 residues in the CDR3. The CDR3 reads CASSLAIGFEGIQYF.

The V call is TRBV9, the J call TRBJ2-3. Germline CDR1 and CDR2: SGDLS and YYNGEE. This CDR3 has 11 amino acids. The chain's CDR3 is CASSGMDTQYF. The entire variable domain, with the rest obtained from reference TRBV9 and TRBJ2-3, is as follows: DSGVTQTPKHLITATGQRVTLRCSPRSGDLSVYWYQQSLDQGLQFLIQYYNGEERAKGNILERFSAQQFPDLHSELNLSSLELGDSALYFCASSGMDTQYFGPGTRLTVL.

The rearrangement links TRBV6-2 or TRBV6-3 to TRBJ2-7; TCRdb returns TRBD1, unconfirmable since there is no DNA. This CDR3 spans 16 amino acids. The germline V gene encodes CDR1 MNHEY and CDR2 SVGEGT. The CDR3 sequence: CASSQTTGQGSYEQYF.

The chain uses TRBV2 and TRBJ2-3; TCRdb calls TRBD1, which cannot be checked without DNA. CDR3 length: 14 amino acids. Germline CDR1 is SNHLY and CDR2 is FYNNEI. The CDR3: CASSALGGTDTQYF. The full variable domain, its missing parts supplied by reference TRBV2 and TRBJ2-3, is EPEVTQTPSHQVTQMGQEVILRCVPISNHLYFYWYRQILGQKVEFLVSFYNNEISEKSEIFDDQFSVERPDGSNFTLKIRSTKLEDSAMYFCASSALGGTDTQYFGPGTRLTVL.

The genes are TRBV20-1 and TRBJ2-2; there is no DNA to check the TCRdb D call of TRBD2. CDR1 and CDR2 from the germline V gene are DFQATT and SNEGSKA (reference sequence). The CDR3 is 14 residues long. CDR3 sequence reads: CSAAAGWNTGELFF.

This rearrangement joins TRBV28 to TRBJ2-7. The CDR3 runs 11 residues. From germline, CDR1 is MDHEN and CDR2 SYDVKM. The CDR3 loop reads CASSQPYEQYF.

The chain employs TRBV27 and TRBJ2-7; TCRdb's D call of TRBD2 is untestable without DNA. CDR3 length: 19 residues. Germline CDR1 and CDR2: MNHEY and SMNVEV (reference sequence). CDR3 sequence: CASTPGRLALRTSYYEQYF.

The chain carries TRBV20-1 and TRBJ2-1; TCRdb's D gene call, TRBD1, goes unchecked for lack of DNA. The germline CDR1 and CDR2 sequences are DFQATT and SNEGSKA (reference sequence). The CDR3 runs 18 residues. The CDR3 spells CSARPPRDRGVPYNEQFF.

J is TRBJ2-7 and V is TRBV5-1. The CDR3 length is 14 residues. Per the germline V gene, CDR1 is SGHRS and CDR2 is YFSETQ. CDR3 sequence reads: CASSLSMGKDEQYF.

The V call is TRBV7-9, the J call TRBJ2-7. This CDR3 has 13 amino acids. The germline gives CDR1 SEHNR, CDR2 FQNEAQ (reference sequence). CDR3 loop: CASSPVSVYEQYF.

The rearrangement joins TRBV11-1 to TRBJ2-7; there is no DNA to check the TCRdb D call of TRBD1. The CDR3 sequence is 16 residues long. Germline CDR1 reads SGHAT; CDR2 reads FQDESV (reference sequence). This CDR3 reads CASSYSSGTGYYEQYF. Combining the CDR3 with reference TRBV11-1 and TRBJ2-7 gives the whole variable domain EAEVAQSPRYKITEKSQAVAFWCDPISGHATLYWYRQILGQGPELLVQFQDESVVDDSQLPKDRFSAERLKGVDSTLKIQPAELGDSAMYLCASSYSSGTGYYEQYFGPGTRLTVT.

V usage is TRBV6-1 and J usage is TRBJ1-3. The CDR3 extends over 15 amino acids. CDR1 is MNHNS and CDR2 is SASEGT in the germline V gene. The CDR3 here is CASRDGRASGNTIYF.

The chain has TRBV6-5 and TRBJ2-1; absent DNA, TCRdb's TRBD1 call cannot be checked. From germline, CDR1 is MNHEY and CDR2 SVGAGI. The CDR3 is 15 amino acids. CDR3 sequence reads: CASSYGTPAGDEQFF.

The rearrangement joins TRBV6-2 or TRBV6-3 to TRBJ2-1; TCRdb lists TRBD2, though no DNA is available to test this call. Germline V gene data show CDR1 as MNHEY and CDR2 as SVGEGT. There are 14 residues in the CDR3. CDR3 protein: CASSYTTLGGKVFF.

V and J are TRBV25-1 and TRBJ2-3. The CDR3 covers 15 residues. Looked up from germline, CDR1 is MGHDK and CDR2 is SYGVNS. The CDR3 sequence is CASSERGFSTDTQYF.

The chain carries TRBV9 and TRBJ2-7. The CDR3 length is 14 residues. CDR1 is SGDLS, CDR2 YYNGEE, per germline. This CDR3 is CASSVADRSYEQYF.

The V call is TRBV12-3 or TRBV12-4, the J call TRBJ2-1. CDR3 length: 11 residues. CDR3 in amino acids: CASSLYDEQFF.

The chain is built from TRBV29-1 and TRBJ2-1; without DNA, the TCRdb call of TRBD2 cannot be checked. The CDR3 runs to 16 residues. The germline gives CDR1 SQVTM, CDR2 ANQGSEA. The CDR3 sequence is CSALGREGRSYNEQFF.

V and J are TRBV9 and TRBJ2-2; the TCRdb D gene call, TRBD1, has no DNA to confirm it. The length of the CDR3 is 14 residues. CDR1 is SGDLS and CDR2 is YYNGEE in the germline V gene. The CDR3 sequence: CASSVEGAPGELFF.

The genes are TRBV7-9 and TRBJ2-1; the TCRdb call, TRBD2, lacks DNA for checking. There are 16 residues in the CDR3. Per the germline V gene, CDR1 is SEHNR and CDR2 is FQNEAQ (reference sequence). The CDR3 region is CASSLAPSGGFNEQFF.